Here is one T cell receptor beta chain with its context. Its antigen is not identified. The data were taken from a study of a mutant IDH1 vaccine in newly diagnosed glioma. Study-wide context: Patients began vaccination 4-6 weeks after radiotherapy alone, or with temozolomide cycles.

The CDR3 spans 12 residues. CDR1 is MDHEN, CDR2 SYDVKM, per germline. The V end lost 8 bases, the J end lost 5 bases, and 12 bases lay between the germline ends. Time point specified: week 23, last vaccination. Each vaccine dose was 300 ug of mutant IDH1 20-mer peptide, with topical imiquimod. Each donor presented with a new WHO grade 3 or 4 astrocytoma that tested IDH1-mutant and showed ATRX loss. The table came from immunoSEQ multiplex PCR; TCRdb's copy has only in-frame clones and leaves some out. The sample contains about 77,000 clones, approximately 85% of which appear only once. Material: PBMCs, obtained from a glioma patient whose treatment included an IDH1 peptide vaccine. This clonotype was obtained from a woman aged 50 to 65 with glioma. V gene TRBV28 combines with J gene TRBJ2-5, with D unresolved. The DNA of the CDR3 is TGTGCCAGCGGCCCGTGGAAGGAGACCCAGTACTTC. Its translation: CASGPWKETQYF.